This T cell receptor beta chain is from a study of OX40 agonist ivuxolimab in advanced cancers. Study background: Partial responses were observed in three patients, of whom one had hepatocellular carcinoma and two had cutaneous melanoma. Study-level results: Blood T cells, both CD4+ and CD8+, expanded clonally by week 6 at 0.1 to 3.0 mg/kg.

The V end lost 5 bases, the J end lost 2 bases, and 11 bases lay between the germline ends. Germline V gene sequence: CDR1 SGHTA, CDR2 FQGTGA. The CDR3 is made up of 14 amino acids. TCRdb keeps only in-frame clones here, not all; method: immunoSEQ multiplex PCR. The sample carries roughly 60,000 clones, around 84% recorded once. This clone was seen a single time. Its antigen remains unknown. This material consisted of CD4+ or CD8+ T cells sorted from blood, taken in a trial of the OX40 agonist ivuxolimab. The V gene is TRBV7-3, the J gene TRBJ2-3; weak D call: TRBD2 (6 bases). The sequence was obtained from an adult with an advanced solid tumor such as melanoma, head and neck, liver or kidney cancer. The CDR3 here is CASSPRDFTDTQYF. In nucleotides, the CDR3 is TGTGCCAGCAGCCCCCGGGACTTCACAGATACGCAGTATTTT.